One sample yielded the 13 T cell receptor beta chains listed below, sequenced in a study of OX40 agonist ivuxolimab in advanced cancers. Sequencing was performed with immunoSEQ multiplex PCR; in TCRdb, only in-frame clones are kept and a portion is missing. There are 30,000 to 40,000 clones in the sample; 60% to 85% occur only once, and approximately 12% lies in the top ten. This specimen consisted of CD4+ or CD8+ T cells sorted from blood, obtained in a trial of the OX40 agonist ivuxolimab. These TCRs come from an adult with an advanced solid tumor such as melanoma, head and neck, liver or kidney cancer.

This clone has more than one count but fewer than ten. CDR3 in DNA: TGTGCCTGGTTCGGGGGCCGTGCTTTCTTT. This gives the protein CAWFGGRAFF. The chain uses TRBV30 and TRBJ1-1; maybe TRBD1 (6 bases). V gave up 5 bases and J gave up 11 bases, with 12 bases separating them. Germline V gene lookup returns CDR1 GTSNPN and CDR2 SVGIG (reference sequence). The CDR3 is 10 residues long.

The chain couples TRBV5-1 to TRBJ2-1; 8 bases align to TRBD1. Trimming removed 7 bases from V and 8 bases from J; junction bases left unmatched: 11. CDR3 length: 14 amino acids. Germline assignment: CDR1 SGHRS and CDR2 YFSETQ. The CDR3, as DNA: TGCGCCAGCGGACAGGGTTTGGTAATATATGAGCAGTTCTTC. Protein sequence: CASGQGLVIYEQFF.

The chain joins TRBV6-7 to TRBJ1-1; D is perhaps TRBD1 (5 bases). TRBV6-7 is reported as an ORF; its role is uncertain. CDR3 length: 16 residues. V was pared by 3 bases and J by 4 bases, with 18 bases between. DNA for the CDR3: TGTGCCAGCAGTTATCGGGGTGATGGGAGGGGCACTGAAGCTTTCTTT. This encodes CASSYRGDGRGTEAFF.

This clone was counted a few times. The J gene is TRBJ2-7, the V gene TRBV6-1; D is tentatively TRBD1 or TRBD2 (5 bases each). The CDR3 totals 13 residues. Trimming cost V 6 bases and J 3 bases, with 12 bases left between them. The germline CDR1 and CDR2 sequences are MNHNS and SASEGT. The CDR3 nucleotides read TGTGCCAGCAGGAGTGTGAGGGGCTACGAGCAGTACTTC. Its translation is CASRSVRGYEQYF.

The chain has TRBV25-1 and TRBJ1-5; D is unclear. This CDR3 has 12 amino acids. Trimming shortened V by 5 bases and J by 6 bases, and 8 bases separated the two germline ends. Germline lookup yields CDR1 MGHDK and CDR2 SYGVNS. In nucleotides, the CDR3 is TGTGCCAGCAGTAAAGGACCTCAGCCCCAGCATTTT. Translated, it gives CASSKGPQPQHF.

The chain uses TRBV13 and TRBJ2-7; 13 bases line up with TRBD2. Per the germline V gene, CDR1 is PRHDT and CDR2 is FYEKMQ (reference sequence). The CDR3 is made up of 16 amino acids. The J segment lost 7 bases and the V segment lost 5 bases, leaving 11 bases of the junction unmatched. For the CDR3, the DNA is TGTGCCAGCAGCCGACTAGCGGGAGGATCGGCTAGGGAGCAGTACTTC. This translates into CASSRLAGGSAREQYF.

The rearrangement uses TRBV19 and TRBJ2-3; 8 nucleotides align to TRBD2. The CDR3 is made up of 17 amino acids. After removal of 3 bases from V and 4 bases from J, the junction contained 12 bases not matched to a gene. CDR1 and CDR2 from the germline V gene are LNHDA and SQIVND (reference sequence). The CDR3 here is CASSIFSSGRSPDTQYF. CDR3 sequence (DNA): TGTGCCAGTAGTATTTTCTCTAGCGGGCGAAGCCCAGATACGCAGTATTTT.

This clone was counted once. The genes are TRBV28 and TRBJ1-1; no clear D. The CDR3 sequence is 14 residues long. The V gene lost 2 bases and the J gene lost 6 bases, with 13 bases spanning the gap. The germline V gene has CDR1 MDHEN and CDR2 SYDVKM. CDR3 residues: CASSLGPGRPEAFF. In DNA form, the CDR3 reads TGTGCCAGCAGTTTAGGCCCCGGGCGGCCTGAAGCTTTCTTT.

The rearrangement links TRBV28 to TRBJ1-4, with a possible D match to TRBD1 (6 bases). The CDR3 runs to 15 residues. The germline gives CDR1 MDHEN, CDR2 SYDVKM. Between the trimmed V and J ends, which lost 7 bases and 1 base, there was a span of 13 bases. The CDR3: CASKVVGGTNEKLFF. CDR3 bases: TGTGCCAGCAAAGTAGTAGGGGGAACTAATGAAAAACTGTTTTTT.

V gene TRBV28 combines with J gene TRBJ2-2; 7 nucleotides match TRBD1. The trim removed 3 bases at V and 2 bases at J, leaving 6 bases unmatched. From germline, CDR1 is MDHEN and CDR2 SYDVKM. The CDR3 is 16 amino acids. CDR3 sequence: CASSFPGQVNTGELFF. CDR3 sequence (DNA): TGTGCCAGCAGTTTTCCCGGACAGGTTAACACCGGGGAGCTGTTTTTT. The variable domain in full, with the rest retrieved from reference TRBV28 and TRBJ2-2, is DVKVTQSSRYLVKRTGEKVFLECVQDMDHENMFWYRQDPGLGLRLIYFSYDVKMKEKGDIPEGYSVSREKKERFSLILESASTNQTSMYLCASSFPGQVNTGELFFGEGSRLTVL.

As DNA, the CDR3 is TGTGCCAGCAGCTTAAGGTGGGGAAATACTGAAGCTTTCTTT. Encoded protein: CASSLRWGNTEAFF. The chain couples TRBV5-4 to TRBJ1-1; D remains unclear. The CDR3 consists of 14 residues. V was shortened by 2 bases and J by 5 bases, with 13 bases between the two germline ends. Germline V gives CDR1 SGHNT, CDR2 YYREEE (reference sequence).

The V and J genes are TRBV6-1 and TRBJ1-2, with 7 nucleotides matching TRBD1. Germline CDR1 and CDR2: MNHNS and SASEGT. After removal of 6 bases from V and 5 bases from J, the junction contained 6 bases not matched to a gene. The CDR3 loop spans 13 amino acids. The DNA of the CDR3 is TGTGCCAGCAGCCGGGACAGTCTTTATGGCTACACCTTC. It specifies CASSRDSLYGYTF.

This rearrangement joins TRBV6-1 to TRBJ2-7; 7 bases line up with TRBD1. CDR1 MNHNS and CDR2 SASEGT come from the germline V gene. The CDR3 is 14 amino acids. V shed 0 bases, J shed 5 bases, and the junction held 4 bases outside the gene matches. CDR3 DNA sequence: TGTGCCAGCAGTGAAGCAGGACAGGACGACGAGCAGTACTTC. This gives the protein CASSEAGQDDEQYF.